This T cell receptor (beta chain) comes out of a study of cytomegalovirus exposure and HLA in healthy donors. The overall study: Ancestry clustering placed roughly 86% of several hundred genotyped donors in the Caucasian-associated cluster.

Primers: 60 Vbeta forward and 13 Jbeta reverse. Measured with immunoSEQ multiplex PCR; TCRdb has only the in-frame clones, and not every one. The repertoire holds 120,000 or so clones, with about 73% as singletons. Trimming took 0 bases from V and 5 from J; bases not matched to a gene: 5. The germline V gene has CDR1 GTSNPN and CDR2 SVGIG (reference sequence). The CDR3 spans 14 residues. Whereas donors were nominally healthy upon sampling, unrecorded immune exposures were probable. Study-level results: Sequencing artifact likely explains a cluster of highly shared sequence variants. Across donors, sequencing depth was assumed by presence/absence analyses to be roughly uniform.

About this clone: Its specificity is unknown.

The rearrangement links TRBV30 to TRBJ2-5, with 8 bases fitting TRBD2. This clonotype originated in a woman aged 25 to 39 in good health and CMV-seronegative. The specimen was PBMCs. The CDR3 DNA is TGTGCCTGGAGTGTGGGACTAGTGAGGGAGACCCAGTACTTC. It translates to CAWSVGLVRETQYF.